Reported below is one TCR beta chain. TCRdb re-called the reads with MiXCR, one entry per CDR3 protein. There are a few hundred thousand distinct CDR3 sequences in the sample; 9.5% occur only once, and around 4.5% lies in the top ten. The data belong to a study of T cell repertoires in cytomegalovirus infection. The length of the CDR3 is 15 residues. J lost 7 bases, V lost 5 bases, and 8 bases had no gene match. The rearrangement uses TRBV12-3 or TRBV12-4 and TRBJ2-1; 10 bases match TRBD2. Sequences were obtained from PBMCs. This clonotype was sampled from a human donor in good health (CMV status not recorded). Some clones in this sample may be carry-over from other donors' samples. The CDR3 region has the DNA TGTGCCAGCAGTCCGAGCGGGGGGGCCTGGAATGAGCAGTTCTTC. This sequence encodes CASSPSGGAWNEQFF.